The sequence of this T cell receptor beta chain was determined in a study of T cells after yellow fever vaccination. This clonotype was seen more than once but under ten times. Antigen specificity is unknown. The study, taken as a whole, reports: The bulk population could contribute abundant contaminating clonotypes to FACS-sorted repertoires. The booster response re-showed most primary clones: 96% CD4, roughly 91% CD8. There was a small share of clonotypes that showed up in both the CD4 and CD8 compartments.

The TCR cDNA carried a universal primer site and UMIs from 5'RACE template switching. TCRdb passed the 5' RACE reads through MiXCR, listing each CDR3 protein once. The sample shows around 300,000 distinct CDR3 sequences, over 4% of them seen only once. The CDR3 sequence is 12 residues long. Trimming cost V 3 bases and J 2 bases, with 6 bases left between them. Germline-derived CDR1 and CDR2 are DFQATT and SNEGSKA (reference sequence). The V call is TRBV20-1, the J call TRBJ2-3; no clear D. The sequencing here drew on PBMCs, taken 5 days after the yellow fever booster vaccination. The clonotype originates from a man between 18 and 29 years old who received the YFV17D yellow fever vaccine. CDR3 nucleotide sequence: TGCAGTGCTAGTTCCCCCACAGATACGCAGTATTTT. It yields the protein CSASSPTDTQYF.